The 20 T cell receptor beta chains in this list originate from one sample, sequenced in a study of STAT5B mutations in CD4+ large granular lymphocyte leukemia (dated 2022 in TCRdb). Library prep was done by the immunoSEQ multiplex PCR assay. TCRdb took this table from immuneACCESS and kept in-frame rearrangements with V and J called. Such tables lack part of the clones; where checked against another copy, unresolved V genes explain under half of the gap, and the rest is unexplained. A total of roughly 23,000 clones appear in this sample, over 70% of them only once. The ten largest clonotypes hold roughly 0.4% of the sample. The sequenced sample was CD4+ T cells from blood buffy coats. All receptors come from a human donor in good health.

This chain connects TRBV5-8 to TRBJ1-5; no clear D. V shed 0 bases and J shed 6 bases, with 13 bases lying between them. The CDR3 extends over 15 amino acids. Germline values: CDR1 SGHTS, CDR2 YDEGEE. The CDR3 DNA reads TGTGCCAGCAGCTTGGAAGGGCTGGTCGGTCAGCCCCAGCATTTT. Translation: CASSLEGLVGQPQHF. Based on the CDR3 plus reference TRBV5-8 and TRBJ1-5, the full variable domain is EAGVTQSPTHLIKTRGQQATLRCSPISGHTSVYWYQQALGLGLQFLLWYDEGEERNRGNFPPRFSGRQFPNYSSELNVNALELEDSALYLCASSLEGLVGQPQHFGDGTRLSIL.

The chain uses TRBV11-2 and TRBJ2-3; D remains ambiguous. Germline CDR1 reads SGHAT; CDR2 reads FQNNGV. V dropped 4 bases and J dropped 0 bases, with 11 bases sitting between them. The CDR3 consists of 15 residues. The CDR3 loop is CASSSRAVSTDTQYF. As DNA, the CDR3 is TGTGCCAGCAGCTCTCGGGCAGTTAGCACAGATACGCAGTATTTT.

V usage is TRBV28 and J usage is TRBJ1-5, with TRBD1 identical over 10 bases. The germline gives CDR1 MDHEN, CDR2 SYDVKM. Unmatched junction bases numbered 8, after V lost 5 bases and J lost 4 bases. This CDR3 is built from 16 residues. DNA for the CDR3: TGTGCCAGCAGTAGCTACGGGACAGGGGATAATCAGCCCCAGCATTTT. Translation: CASSSYGTGDNQPQHF. Based on the CDR3 plus reference TRBV28 and TRBJ1-5, the full variable domain is DVKVTQSSRYLVKRTGEKVFLECVQDMDHENMFWYRQDPGLGLRLIYFSYDVKMKEKGDIPEGYSVSREKKERFSLILESASTNQTSMYLCASSSYGTGDNQPQHFGDGTRLSIL.

This sequence joins TRBV28 and TRBJ1-1, with 9 bases fitting TRBD1. Unmatched junction bases numbered 9, after V lost 5 bases and J lost 2 bases. The length of the CDR3 is 16 residues. Germline V gene lookup returns CDR1 MDHEN and CDR2 SYDVKM. CDR3 nucleotides: TGTGCCAGCAGTCAAGTCCCGGGACAGGGTAACACTGAAGCTTTCTTT. Translating gives CASSQVPGQGNTEAFF.

The J gene is TRBJ2-1, the V gene TRBV2; perhaps D is TRBD1 or TRBD2 (5 bases each). The CDR3 totals 13 residues. V was clipped by 10 bases and J by 4 bases, with 14 bases between them. CDR1 and CDR2 from the germline V gene are SNHLY and FYNNEI. CDR3 coding DNA: TGTGCCACCTCTCCCGGGGCTTACAATGAGCAGTTCTTC. Translation gives CATSPGAYNEQFF.

This clone was seen a single time. The chain has TRBV18 and TRBJ1-6; tentative D call: TRBD1 (5 bases). The CDR3 has 15 amino acids. Trimming stripped 8 bases from V and 12 bases from J, with 23 bases between. The germline V gene encodes CDR1 KGHSH and CDR2 LQKENI. The CDR3 here is CASRIRDSPLEPLHF. CDR3 coding DNA: TGTGCCAGCCGGATCCGGGACTCTCCTTTGGAACCCCTCCACTTT.

The chain recombines TRBV23-1 with TRBJ2-1, with D possibly TRBD1 on 8 matching bases. TRBV23-1 is placed among ORFs of uncertain function. Trimming pared 7 bases from V and 6 bases from J, leaving 16 bases between. This CDR3 has 14 residues. The DNA of the CDR3 is TGCGCCAGCACTAGGACAGGGAGGGTCAATGAGCAGTTCTTC. This sequence encodes CASTRTGRVNEQFF.

The J gene is TRBJ2-4, the V gene TRBV30; D uncertain. Per the germline V gene, CDR1 is GTSNPN and CDR2 is SVGIG (reference sequence). With 2 bases removed from V and 5 bases from J, the gap between germline ends came to 10 bases. The CDR3 extends over 13 amino acids. CDR3 in DNA: TGTGCCTGGAGTAGGCAGCAAGAAAACATTCAGTACTTC. It yields the protein CAWSRQQENIQYF.

The chain carries TRBV6-4 and TRBJ1-2; tentatively, D is TRBD1 (5 bases). The germline gives CDR1 MRHNA, CDR2 SNTAGT. Deletions cut 3 bases from V and 5 bases from J, with 10 bases between. CDR3 length: 13 residues. Here the CDR3 DNA reads TGTGCCAGCAGTGATGTGGGGGGATATGGCTACACCTTC. Translated: CASSDVGGYGYTF.

The chain joins TRBV7-2 to TRBJ2-3, with TRBD1 as a possible D gene (5 bases). The germline V gene encodes CDR1 SGHTA and CDR2 FQGNSA. V was pared by 5 bases and J by 4 bases, with 16 bases between. This CDR3 contains 15 residues. CDR3 DNA sequence: TGTGCCAGCAGCCCGGCTCAGGGCGGAGCAGATACGCAGTATTTT. As protein: CASSPAQGGADTQYF.

The J gene is TRBJ2-1, the V gene TRBV5-4; 7 bases align to TRBD2. CDR1 is SGHNT and CDR2 is YYREEE in the germline V gene (reference sequence). The CDR3 sequence is 15 residues long. V shed 0 bases, J shed 2 bases, and the junction held 2 bases outside the gene matches. The CDR3 reads CASSLAGGTYNEQFF. The CDR3 nucleotides read TGTGCCAGCAGCTTGGCGGGGGGAACCTACAATGAGCAGTTCTTC.

This clone appeared once. The chain carries TRBV19 and TRBJ1-2; 11 nucleotides align to TRBD1. Germline trimming cut 5 bases from V and 5 bases from J; bases unmatched to any gene: 13. CDR1 and CDR2 (germline): LNHDA, SQIVND (reference sequence). The CDR3 has 17 residues. CDR3 protein: CASSPRTGGAAGYGYTF. The CDR3 nucleotides read TGTGCCAGTAGTCCTAGGACAGGGGGCGCGGCCGGGTATGGCTACACCTTC.

V usage is TRBV7-2 and J usage is TRBJ2-3; D perhaps matches TRBD1 (6 bases). Germline V gives CDR1 SGHTA, CDR2 FQGNSA. V lost 5 bases and J lost 6, with 15 bases in between. The CDR3 covers 14 residues. CDR3 in DNA: TGTGCCAGCAGCCTAGGGGGAACGTGGGATACGCAGTATTTT. It encodes CASSLGGTWDTQYF. Together with reference TRBV7-2 and TRBJ2-3, the CDR3 gives the full variable domain: GAGVSQSPSNKVTEKGKDVELRCDPISGHTALYWYRQSLGQGLEFLIYFQGNSAPDKSGLPSDRFSAERTGGSVSTLTIQRTQQEDSAVYLCASSLGGTWDTQYFGPGTRLTVL.

The rearrangement joins TRBV10-3 to TRBJ1-2; no clear D. The germline V gene has CDR1 ENHRY and CDR2 SYGVKD. The CDR3 has 13 residues. V dropped 2 bases and J dropped 2 bases, with 6 bases sitting between them. The CDR3 sequence: CAISETSNYGYTF. The CDR3 DNA is TGTGCCATCAGTGAGACTTCGAACTATGGCTACACCTTC.

V is TRBV19 and J is TRBJ1-4; no firm D call. The CDR3 spans 16 residues. Looked up from germline, CDR1 is LNHDA and CDR2 is SQIVND (reference sequence). V was pared by 3 bases and J by 0 bases, with 11 bases between. The DNA for the CDR3 is TGTGCCAGTAGTATCCGAAGGAATCCAACTAATGAAAAACTGTTTTTT. It encodes CASSIRRNPTNEKLFF.

The V call is TRBV29-1, the J call TRBJ2-6; unclear D gene. In germline, CDR1 is SQVTM, CDR2 ANQGSEA. The V end lost 0 bases, the J end lost 10 bases, and 7 bases lay between the germline ends. This CDR3 region has 12 residues. The chain's CDR3 is CSVEDSENVLTF. The DNA for the CDR3 is TGCAGCGTTGAAGATTCGGAAAACGTCCTGACTTTC.

The DNA of the CDR3 is TGTGCCAGCAGCGGACAGGGGGCGAACTTCCAAGAGACCCAGTACTTC. Translation gives CASSGQGANFQETQYF. The chain uses TRBV5-4 and TRBJ2-5; 11 bases align to TRBD1. V trimming: 4 bases; J trimming: 1 base; junction bases outside the gene matches: 6. The CDR3 runs to 16 residues. Germline V gene sequence: CDR1 SGHNT, CDR2 YYREEE (reference sequence).

The V and J genes are TRBV13 and TRBJ1-2; tentatively, D is TRBD1 (5 bases). V lost 7 bases and J 4 bases, leaving 19 bases between the germline ends. This CDR3 spans 15 amino acids. Germline lookup yields CDR1 PRHDT and CDR2 FYEKMQ (reference sequence). The CDR3 region has the DNA TGTGCCAGCAACTTCGGGGACGTAGGACCCTATGGCTACACCTTC. Translating gives CASNFGDVGPYGYTF. The full variable domain, rest sourced from reference TRBV13 and TRBJ1-2, is AAGVIQSPRHLIKEKRETATLKCYPIPRHDTVYWYQQGPGQDPQFLISFYEKMQSDKGSIPDRFSAQQFSDYHSELNMSSLELGDSALYFCASNFGDVGPYGYTFGSGTRLTVV.

This sequence joins TRBV4-1 and TRBJ2-5, with D uncertain. The CDR3 loop spans 13 amino acids. V lost 2 bases and J lost 1, with 5 bases in between. The germline V gene encodes CDR1 MGHRA and CDR2 YSYEKL. The CDR3 DNA reads TGCGCCAGCAGCCAAAGACTCCAAGAGACCCAGTACTTC. As protein: CASSQRLQETQYF.

CDR3 region: CASSTRDKLYGYTF. The DNA of the CDR3 is TGTGCCAGTAGCACCCGGGACAAATTATATGGCTACACCTTC. J is TRBJ1-2 and V is TRBV19; tentative D call: TRBD1 (6 bases). The germline V gene encodes CDR1 LNHDA and CDR2 SQIVND (reference sequence). The CDR3 totals 14 residues. The V gene lost 6 bases and the J gene lost 5 bases, with 16 bases spanning the gap.